A single sample is the source of the 18 T cell receptor beta chains below, sequenced in a study of T cells after yellow fever vaccination. MiXCR, run by TCRdb on the 5' RACE reads, gives a single entry per CDR3 protein. Found here are 450,000 to 550,000 distinct CDR3 sequences, 20% to 25% of them singletons; the top ten hold approximately 15%. This sample comprised PBMCs, obtained approximately 22 days after the first yellow fever vaccination. The receptors come from a man aged 18-30 years who received the YFV17D yellow fever vaccine.

The chain links TRBV20-1 to TRBJ2-3; D remains ambiguous. V lost 3 bases, J lost 7 bases, and 14 bases lay in between. The CDR3 is 13 amino acids. From germline, CDR1 is DFQATT and CDR2 SNEGSKA (reference sequence). In nucleotides, the CDR3 is TGCAGTGCTAGGCGTCCGGGTTTAAATACGCAGTATTTT. This encodes CSARRPGLNTQYF.

The J gene is TRBJ2-2, the V gene TRBV5-6; D is unclear. Germline V gives CDR1 SGHDT, CDR2 YYEEEE. The CDR3 has 13 residues. V lost 3 bases to trimming and J lost 6 bases, with 9 bases between them. This CDR3 is CASSWATSGELFF. The CDR3 nucleotides read TGTGCCAGCAGCTGGGCTACGTCCGGGGAGCTGTTTTTT.

The chain links TRBV6-1 to TRBJ1-5; D remains ambiguous. Trimming took off 6 bases at V and 4 bases at J, with 16 bases between the two ends. The CDR3 covers 15 residues. The germline V gene encodes CDR1 MNHNS and CDR2 SASEGT. CDR3 DNA sequence: TGTGCCAGCAGCCCGGTCGGGCTGGGGAATCAGCCCCAGCATTTT. This encodes CASSPVGLGNQPQHF.

The rearrangement links TRBV27 to TRBJ1-6, with 8 positions matching TRBD1. The CDR3 consists of 14 residues. Germline values: CDR1 MNHEY, CDR2 SMNVEV (reference sequence). With 6 bases clipped from V and 5 bases from J, the junction kept 3 bases outside the gene matches. The CDR3 coding sequence is TGTGCCAGCAGACAGGGGGTAGATAATTCACCCCTCCACTTT. It encodes CASRQGVDNSPLHF.

The chain's CDR3 is CASSLIRTGGYNEQFF. DNA of the CDR3: TGCGCCAGCAGCTTGATCAGGACAGGGGGCTACAATGAGCAGTTCTTC. The V call is TRBV5-1, the J call TRBJ2-1; 10 bases line up with TRBD1. The V gene end was trimmed by 1 base and the J gene end by 3 bases; junction bases not matched to a gene: 4. This CDR3 spans 16 amino acids. In germline, CDR1 is SGHRS, CDR2 YFSETQ.

The CDR3 region is CSATQWDGYTF. CDR3 coding DNA: TGCAGTGCCACCCAATGGGATGGCTACACCTTC. This chain links TRBV20-1 with TRBJ1-2, with no clear D. Germline loops: CDR1 DFQATT, CDR2 SNEGSKA (reference sequence). This CDR3 spans 11 amino acids. Trimming took 6 bases from V and 6 from J, leaving 11 bases between them.

This clonotype was seen a few times. The rearrangement uses TRBV6-5 and TRBJ2-6; D not certain. The CDR3 sequence is 12 residues long. Germline lookup yields CDR1 MNHEY and CDR2 SVGAGI. Trimming pared 3 bases from V and 3 bases from J, leaving 0 bases between. The CDR3 here is CASSYGANVLTF. The CDR3 DNA reads as TGTGCCAGCAGTTATGGGGCCAACGTCCTGACTTTC.

The table lists this clonotype with a few counts. The chain links TRBV5-1 to TRBJ1-5, with 10 bases that match TRBD1. CDR1 and CDR2 (germline): SGHRS, YFSETQ. The ends lost 0 bases at V and 6 bases at J; junction bases unmatched: 3. CDR3 length: 15 amino acids. CDR3 loop: CASSLGTGGFQPQHF. In nucleotides, the CDR3 is TGCGCCAGCAGCTTGGGGACAGGGGGTTTTCAGCCCCAGCATTTT.

Written as DNA, the CDR3 is TGTGCCAGCAGCTTACAGGGAGTCAGCGGGGAGCTGTTTTTT. It codes for CASSLQGVSGELFF. The chain employs TRBV13 and TRBJ2-2, with D perhaps TRBD1 or TRBD2 (5 bases each). The V gene lost 2 bases and the J gene lost 7 bases, with 11 bases spanning the gap. The V gene's germline CDR1 is PRHDT and CDR2 FYEKMQ (reference sequence). The CDR3 extends over 14 amino acids.

The chain joins TRBV5-1 to TRBJ2-6; no firm D call. With 0 bases removed from V and 2 bases from J, the gap between germline ends came to 3 bases. The CDR3 extends over 14 amino acids. The germline V gene encodes CDR1 SGHRS and CDR2 YFSETQ. The CDR3 bases are TGCGCCAGCAGCTTGGCCGCTGGGGCCAACGTCCTGACTTTC. Translating it yields CASSLAAGANVLTF.

The rearrangement links TRBV11-1 to TRBJ2-3, with TRBD2 identical over 16 bases. The CDR3 contains 19 residues. Germline V gives CDR1 SGHAT, CDR2 FQDESV (reference sequence). J was trimmed by 8 bases and V by 4 bases; bases with no gene match: 15. CDR3 residues: CASSSLGLAGGRSTGTQYF. The CDR3 DNA follows: TGTGCCAGCAGCTCATTGGGACTAGCGGGGGGGCGGAGCACCGGTACGCAGTATTTT.

V is TRBV18 and J is TRBJ1-1; D gene unclear. This CDR3 contains 14 residues. V lost 3 bases and J lost 0, with 8 bases in between. In germline, CDR1 is KGHSH, CDR2 LQKENI. This chain's CDR3 is CASSPQALNTEAFF. Written as DNA, the CDR3 is TGTGCCAGCTCACCTCAGGCCTTGAACACTGAAGCTTTCTTT.

The CDR3 loop is CASSPMAGGREQYF. The DNA for the CDR3 is TGTGCCAGCTCACCAATGGCAGGGGGGCGGGAGCAGTACTTC. The chain employs TRBV18 and TRBJ2-7; D possibly corresponds to TRBD1 (7 bases). Germline CDR1 and CDR2: KGHSH and LQKENI. V lost 2 bases to trimming and J lost 7 bases, with 15 bases between them. The CDR3 length is 14 residues.

The genes are TRBV12-3 or TRBV12-4 and TRBJ2-1; D may be TRBD1 (6 bases). The ends were cut back, 1 base at V and 7 bases at J, with 11 bases in the middle. CDR3 size: 14 residues. CDR3 DNA: TGTGCCAGCAGTTTAGAGGGACATTCAAATGAGCAGTTCTTC. This codes for CASSLEGHSNEQFF.

This clonotype has more than one count but fewer than ten. J is TRBJ1-1 and V is TRBV6-1, with 12 bases fitting TRBD1. The V segment lost 6 bases and the J segment 6 bases; nucleotides outside the gene matches: 8. The germline gives CDR1 MNHNS, CDR2 SASEGT. The CDR3 consists of 15 residues. The CDR3, as DNA: TGTGCCAGCAGGCGACCGGGACAGGGGGCCTCTGAAGCTTTCTTT. Protein product: CASRRPGQGASEAFF.

This clonotype was recorded at least ten times. The V gene is TRBV6-5, the J gene TRBJ2-3, with D maybe TRBD2 (6 bases). This CDR3 is 15 amino acids long. Germline-derived CDR1 and CDR2 are MNHEY and SVGAGI. Trimming stripped 8 bases from V and 0 bases from J, with 15 bases between. In DNA, the CDR3 is TGTGCCAGCCGACTAGGGGTGACTAGCACAGATACGCAGTATTTT. Translating it yields CASRLGVTSTDTQYF.

This clonotype was counted ten times or more. This CDR3 reads CASSQVGGINYGYTF. The DNA for the CDR3 is TGCGCCAGCAGCCAAGTGGGGGGTATCAACTATGGCTACACCTTC. The chain uses TRBV4-3 and TRBJ1-2; D perhaps matches TRBD1 (5 bases). The CDR3 sequence is 15 residues long. Trimming left V 1 base short and J 2 bases short, with 11 bases between. The germline V gene encodes CDR1 LGHNA and CDR2 YSLEER.

This clonotype was seen more than once but under ten times. The CDR3 nucleotides read TGTGCCAGCAGTGGTGGGAGGGTCCGGGATGAGCAGTTCTTC. Translation gives CASSGGRVRDEQFF. J is TRBJ2-1 and V is TRBV2, with 7 bases aligning to TRBD2. The CDR3 totals 14 residues. Germline CDR1 is SNHLY and CDR2 is FYNNEI. J was trimmed by 8 bases and V by 4 bases; bases with no gene match: 8.